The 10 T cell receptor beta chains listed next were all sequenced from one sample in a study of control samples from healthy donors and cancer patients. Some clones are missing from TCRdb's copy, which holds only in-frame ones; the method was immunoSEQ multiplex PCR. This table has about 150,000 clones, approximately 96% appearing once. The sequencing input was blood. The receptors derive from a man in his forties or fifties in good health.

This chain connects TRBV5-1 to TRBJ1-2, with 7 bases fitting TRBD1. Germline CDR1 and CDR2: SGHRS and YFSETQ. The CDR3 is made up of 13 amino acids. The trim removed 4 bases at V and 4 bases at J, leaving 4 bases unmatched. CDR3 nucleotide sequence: TGCGCCAGCAGCGCCACAGGGGTCTATGGCTACACCTTC. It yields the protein CASSATGVYGYTF.

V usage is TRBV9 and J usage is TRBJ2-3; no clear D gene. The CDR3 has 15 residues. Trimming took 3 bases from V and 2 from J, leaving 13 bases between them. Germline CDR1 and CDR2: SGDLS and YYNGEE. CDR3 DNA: TGTGCCAGCAGCGCCCGCGTAGGGAACACAGATACGCAGTATTTT. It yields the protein CASSARVGNTDTQYF.

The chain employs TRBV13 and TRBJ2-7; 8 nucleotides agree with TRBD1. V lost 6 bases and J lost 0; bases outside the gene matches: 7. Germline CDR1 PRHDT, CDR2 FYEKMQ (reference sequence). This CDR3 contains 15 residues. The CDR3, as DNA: TGTGCCAGCAGACCCGGACAGGGCAACTCCTACGAGCAGTACTTC. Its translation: CASRPGQGNSYEQYF.

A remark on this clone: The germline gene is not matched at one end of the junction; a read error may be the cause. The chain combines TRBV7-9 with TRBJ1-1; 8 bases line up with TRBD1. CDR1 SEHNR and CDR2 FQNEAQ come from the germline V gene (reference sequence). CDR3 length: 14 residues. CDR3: CASSLAGGWTEAFF. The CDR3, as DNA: TGTGCCAGCAGCCTAGCAGGGGGCTGGACTGAAGCTTTCTTT.

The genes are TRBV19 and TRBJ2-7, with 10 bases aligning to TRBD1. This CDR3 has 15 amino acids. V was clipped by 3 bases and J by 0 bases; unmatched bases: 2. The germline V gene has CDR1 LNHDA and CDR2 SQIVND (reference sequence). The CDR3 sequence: CASSMGQGYSYEQYF. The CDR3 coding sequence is TGTGCCAGTAGTATGGGACAGGGGTACTCCTACGAGCAGTACTTC.

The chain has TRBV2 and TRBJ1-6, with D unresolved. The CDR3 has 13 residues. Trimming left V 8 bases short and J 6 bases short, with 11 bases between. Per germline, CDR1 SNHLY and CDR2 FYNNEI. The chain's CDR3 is CASLGERNSPLHF. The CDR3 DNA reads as TGTGCCAGCCTCGGGGAACGTAATTCACCCCTCCACTTT.

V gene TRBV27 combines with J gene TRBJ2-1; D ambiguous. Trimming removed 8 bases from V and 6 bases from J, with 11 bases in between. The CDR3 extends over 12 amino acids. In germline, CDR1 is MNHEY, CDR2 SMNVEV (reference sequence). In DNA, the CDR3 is TGTGCCAGCCTCGGGCTGGGCAATGAGCAGTTCTTC. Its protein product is CASLGLGNEQFF.

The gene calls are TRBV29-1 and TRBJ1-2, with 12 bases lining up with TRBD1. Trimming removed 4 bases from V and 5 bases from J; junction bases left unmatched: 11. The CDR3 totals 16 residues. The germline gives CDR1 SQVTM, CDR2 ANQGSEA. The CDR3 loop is CSVVGGTGQGAYGYTF. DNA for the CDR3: TGCAGCGTTGTGGGTGGAACGGGACAGGGGGCGTATGGCTACACCTTC.

The CDR3 bases are TGTGCCAGCAGTTCGGGGGGGAACGCCTATAATTCACCCCTCCACTTT. Translation gives CASSSGGNAYNSPLHF. The V gene is TRBV6-5, the J gene TRBJ1-6, with D possibly TRBD1 on 5 matching bases. CDR3 length equals 16 residues. Germline loops: CDR1 MNHEY, CDR2 SVGAGI. The V and J ends lost 4 bases and 2 bases respectively, with 12 bases between them.

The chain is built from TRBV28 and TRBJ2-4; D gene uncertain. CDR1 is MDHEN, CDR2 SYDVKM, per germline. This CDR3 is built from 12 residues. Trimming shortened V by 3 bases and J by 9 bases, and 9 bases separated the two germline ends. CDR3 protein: CASSFQLGIQYF. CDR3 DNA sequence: TGTGCCAGCAGTTTTCAGTTGGGCATTCAGTACTTC.